The count of the clone carrying this T cell receptor beta chain is one. Its antigen is not known. The second PCR ran 7 to 11 cycles with a sample-barcoded 5' primer and J-beta primers. TCRdb independently ran MiXCR on the 5' RACE reads; one entry per CDR3 protein. Among roughly 860,000 distinct CDR3 sequences, around 68% were seen once, and the ten largest hold 28%. The source of the sample is a study of blood T cells in healthy people across ages. Study-level findings and limits: Significant beta diversity loss was already apparent by age approximately 38, declining roughly linearly. A greater number of naive CD4+ cells and higher diversity distinguished long-lived donors from aged donors.

Germline values: CDR1 SEHNR, CDR2 FQNEAQ (reference sequence). The CDR3 loop spans 14 amino acids. Trimming shortened V by 0 bases and J by 10 bases, and 13 bases separated the two germline ends. The sample consisted of blood. This receptor was obtained from a man aged 30-40 years in good health. This rearrangement joins TRBV7-9 to TRBJ2-1; TRBD1 is a possible D gene (5 bases). CDR3 protein: CASSLAQGSYEQFF. CDR3 sequence (DNA): TGTGCCAGCAGCTTAGCGCAGGGCTCCTACGAGCAGTTCTTC.